Listed here are 16 T cell receptor beta chains from one sample, sequenced in a study of shared clonotypes between healthy human individuals. Terminally differentiated effector memory CD45RA+ cells were excluded by CCR7 positive selection of CD45RO-negative cells. The repertoire was sequenced with immunoSEQ multiplex PCR; TCRdb's copy has only in-frame clones and lacks some. Of about 580,000 clones in the sample, about 98% were seen once. Sequencing was carried out using naive CD8+ T cells sorted from blood. All receptors derive from a man aged 25 to 40 in good health.

The V gene is TRBV29-1, the J gene TRBJ2-7; TRBD1 might be the D (8 bases). V was cut by 8 bases and J by 5 bases, with 28 bases left in between. The length of the CDR3 is 16 residues. The germline V gene encodes CDR1 SQVTM and CDR2 ANQGSEA. CDR3 sequence reads: CSIRGGVGQGGDEQYF. DNA of the CDR3: TGCAGCATACGTGGGGGGGTAGGACAGGGAGGCGACGAGCAGTACTTC.

CDR3 sequence: CASSPTLGGDEQYF. In DNA, the CDR3 is TGTGCCAGCTCACCTACCCTGGGGGGCGACGAGCAGTACTTC. The chain employs TRBV18 and TRBJ2-7; D possibly matches TRBD1 or TRBD2 (6 bases each). V was clipped by 3 bases and J by 5 bases, with 14 bases between them. The germline CDR1 and CDR2 sequences are KGHSH and LQKENI. The CDR3 totals 14 residues. Drawing the rest from reference TRBV18 and TRBJ2-7, the complete variable domain is NAGVMQNPRHLVRRRGQEARLRCSPMKGHSHVYWYRQLPEEGLKFMVYLQKENIIDESGMPKERFSAEFPKEGPSILRIQQVVRGDSAAYFCASSPTLGGDEQYFGPGTRLTVT.

The V gene is TRBV6-5, the J gene TRBJ2-1; D is unclear. The ends were cut back, 6 bases at V and 0 bases at J, with 12 bases in the middle. The CDR3 runs to 15 residues. CDR1 is MNHEY and CDR2 is SVGAGI in the germline V gene. CDR3 residues: CASRKDVSSYNEQFF. CDR3 DNA sequence: TGTGCCAGCAGAAAAGACGTTAGCTCCTACAATGAGCAGTTCTTC.

This chain uses TRBV5-5 with TRBJ2-2; D gene ambiguous. CDR3 length: 15 amino acids. Germline CDR1 SGHKS, CDR2 YYEKEE (reference sequence). V lost 2 bases and J lost 8, with 16 bases in between. The CDR3 sequence: CASSFPPAYVGELFF. The CDR3 bases are TGTGCCAGCAGCTTCCCGCCAGCTTATGTAGGGGAGCTGTTTTTT. Combining the CDR3 with reference TRBV5-5 and TRBJ2-2 gives the whole variable domain DAGVTQSPTHLIKTRGQQVTLRCSPISGHKSVSWYQQVLGQGPQFIFQYYEKEERGRGNFPDRFSARQFPNYSSELNVNALLLGDSALYLCASSFPPAYVGELFFGEGSRLTVL.

The V and J genes are TRBV5-1 and TRBJ1-1; D is possibly TRBD1 (6 bases). The CDR3 length is 15 residues. The germline V and J ends were trimmed by 3 bases and 2 bases, with 14 bases remaining between them. The germline V gene has CDR1 SGHRS and CDR2 YFSETQ. The CDR3 nucleotides read TGCGCCAGCAGCTATTTTCTGGACAGCAACACTGAAGCTTTCTTT. This translates into CASSYFLDSNTEAFF. The full variable domain, rest sourced from reference TRBV5-1 and TRBJ1-1, is KAGVTQTPRYLIKTRGQQVTLSCSPISGHRSVSWYQQTPGQGLQFLFEYFSETQRNKGNFPGRFSGRQFSNSRSEMNVSTLELGDSALYLCASSYFLDSNTEAFFGQGTRLTVV.

The rearrangement links TRBV2 to TRBJ2-7, with TRBD2 matching over 8 bases. With 6 bases clipped from V and 1 base from J, the junction kept 11 bases outside the gene matches. The V gene's germline CDR1 is SNHLY and CDR2 FYNNEI. This CDR3 has 16 residues. CDR3 amino acids: CASRELSAGGSYEQYF. In DNA form, the CDR3 reads TGTGCCAGCAGGGAGCTAAGTGCGGGAGGATCCTACGAGCAGTACTTC.

The rearrangement links TRBV5-1 to TRBJ2-1, with 10 bases aligning to TRBD2. V trimming: 4 bases; J trimming: 7 bases; junction bases outside the gene matches: 11. The CDR3 consists of 16 residues. CDR1 and CDR2 from the germline V gene are SGHRS and YFSETQ. The CDR3 DNA is TGCGCCAGCAGCCCCCTGAGCGGGAGGGGAGGGAATGAGCAGTTCTTC. Its protein product is CASSPLSGRGGNEQFF.

The chain combines TRBV7-2 with TRBJ2-7; 7 positions agree with TRBD2. Germline V gene data show CDR1 as SGHTA and CDR2 as FQGNSA. V shed 1 base, J shed 0 bases, and the junction held 6 bases outside the gene matches. This CDR3 is built from 16 residues. CDR3 protein: CASSLVLAASSYEQYF. CDR3 DNA sequence: TGTGCCAGCAGCTTAGTGCTAGCGGCAAGCTCCTACGAGCAGTACTTC.

On this clone: Other DNA sequences from this sample encode an identical CDR3 as well. V is TRBV11-2 and J is TRBJ2-1; D is possibly TRBD1 (5 bases). Between the trimmed V and J ends, which lost 9 bases and 4 bases, there was a span of 7 bases. The CDR3 sequence is 11 residues long. The germline gives CDR1 SGHAT, CDR2 FQNNGV. Here the CDR3 reads CASRGYNEQFF. The CDR3 DNA reads as TGTGCCAGTAGGGGTTACAATGAGCAGTTCTTC.

The rearrangement uses TRBV15 and TRBJ2-1; D might be TRBD2 (6 bases). Trimming shortened V by 4 bases and J by 10 bases, and 20 bases separated the two germline ends. The CDR3 sequence is 15 residues long. From germline, CDR1 is LNHNV and CDR2 YYDKDF (reference sequence). The CDR3: CATSILQLAKGEQFF. Here the CDR3 DNA reads TGTGCCACCAGCATCCTACAGCTAGCGAAGGGCGAGCAGTTCTTC.

The chain uses TRBV7-8 and TRBJ2-7; 9 nucleotides match TRBD2. The length of the CDR3 is 15 residues. Germline V CDR1 and CDR2: SGHVS, FQNEAQ. The junction had 8 bases not matched to a gene; V was cut back by 1 base and J by 7 bases. The DNA of the CDR3 is TGTGCCAGCAGCTTAGAGGTCGGTCTAGCGGGAGAGCAGTACTTC. This encodes CASSLEVGLAGEQYF.

This chain links TRBV11-3 with TRBJ2-7; D is uncertain. CDR3 length: 15 amino acids. Germline CDR1 SGHNT, CDR2 YENEEA. The germline V and J ends were trimmed by 4 bases and 6 bases, with 19 bases remaining between them. The CDR3 bases are TGTGCCAGCAGCTCACCTTCGGACCCAAACGGCGAGCAGTACTTC. Translation: CASSSPSDPNGEQYF.

The V call is TRBV5-1, the J call TRBJ2-7; D unclear. The germline V and J ends were trimmed by 6 bases and 0 bases, with 13 bases remaining between them. The CDR3 length is 14 residues. CDR1 and CDR2 from the germline V gene are SGHRS and YFSETQ. The CDR3 DNA follows: TGCGCCAGCAAACCCTACACGGGCTCCTACGAGCAGTACTTC. This codes for CASKPYTGSYEQYF.

V is TRBV30 and J is TRBJ2-1, with D maybe TRBD1 (6 bases). V was trimmed by 0 bases and J by 9 bases, leaving 12 bases between them. CDR3 length equals 13 residues. Germline assignment: CDR1 GTSNPN and CDR2 SVGIG (reference sequence). The CDR3 region has the DNA TGTGCCTGGAGTGTAGGGGGACCGGGTGAGCAGTTCTTC. Translation gives CAWSVGGPGEQFF.

The chain uses TRBV29-1 and TRBJ2-2; 11 bases agree with TRBD2. The germline gives CDR1 SQVTM, CDR2 ANQGSEA. J gave up 4 bases and V 5 bases, and 15 bases lay outside the gene matches. The CDR3 extends over 18 amino acids. The CDR3 loop is CSVLPWSSGRAGTGELFF. The CDR3 DNA reads TGCAGCGTTTTACCCTGGAGTAGCGGGAGGGCGGGCACCGGGGAGCTGTTTTTT.

Remarks on this clone: Additional DNA sequences in this sample encode the identical CDR3. The CDR3 loop is CASSSLGSGGPYEQYF. DNA for the CDR3: TGTGCCAGCAGTTCCCTCGGAAGTGGGGGCCCCTACGAGCAGTACTTC. The gene calls are TRBV27 and TRBJ2-7, with D maybe TRBD1 (6 bases). Trimming removed 4 bases from V and 2 bases from J, with 18 bases in between. The germline gives CDR1 MNHEY, CDR2 SMNVEV (reference sequence). The CDR3 length is 16 residues.